Listed here is a single TCR beta chain. The antigen it recognizes is unknown. Base qualities are not at hand, and no much larger clone is one base apart. The data are from a study of vaccination effects on CD4 cells after COVID-19 (dated by TCRdb to the early 2020s). Context from the whole study: Across the study, the median time from the second dose to post-vaccine sampling was 72 days (range 14 to 241). A total of ten to eleven COVID-19 convalescent patients and a handful of SARS-CoV-2-naive healthy vaccine recipients were included in the full study. SARS-CoV-2 spike-specific CD4+ TCR repertoires were compared before and after mRNA vaccination in COVID-19 convalescent patients and in infection-naive vaccine recipients. The Oncomine TCR Beta short-read assay on an Illumina iSeq 100 was used to sequence cultures from other donors in the study. The research as a whole found: At late post-vaccination timepoints, both infection-induced and vaccine-induced clones showed marked clonal contraction, consistent with waning T cell responses. In healthy vaccine recipients, vaccine-induced clones were almost all SARS-CoV-2 mono-reactive, with only 1 of 255 being cross-reactive with common cold coronaviruses. Limitations of the study were the small number of convalescent patients and the absence of early post-infection timepoints.

V loses 4 bases of germline sequence and J loses 2 bases, and the interval between the two ends is 11 bases. Via the germline V gene (reference sequence), CDR1 is LGHDT and CDR2 YNNKEL. Measured from the cysteine to the phenylalanine, the CDR3 is 14 residues long. Only the CDR3 part of the read is kept: 42 bases, read in frame from the first base. The ViraFEST assay stimulated PBMC with viral peptide pools and then used TCR sequencing to identify antigen-specific CD4+ T cell clonotypes by expansion. After roughly 11 days of culture, CD4+ T cells were isolated with the EasySep CD4+ T cell isolation kit. Two doses of either the BNT162b2 or the mRNA-1273 mRNA SARS-CoV-2 vaccine were administered to participants. Healthy vaccine recipients had no prior SARS-CoV-2 infection, confirmed by negative nucleocapsid antibodies before and after vaccination. About 1.8 million PBMC per well were cultured with approximately 10 ug/ml peptides in IMDM containing about 5% human AB serum, approximately 10 IU/ml IL-2 and gentamicin. Half of the culture medium was replaced with fresh IL-2-containing medium on days 3 and 7. Unless noted otherwise, every peptide stimulation condition was cultured in triplicate wells. Using Ficoll-Paque Plus gradient centrifugation, PBMC were separated from whole blood and then either used fresh or cryopreserved at -140C. Overlapping peptide pools spanned the spike proteins of SARS-CoV-2 and the common cold coronaviruses HCoV-NL63, HCoV-OC43 and HCoV-229E. The QIAamp micro DNA kit was used to extract genomic DNA from the cultured CD4+ T cells.

Preparation of the library involved the immunoSEQ multiplex PCR assay. DNA from the cultured, isolated CD4+ T cells was subjected to TCR beta CDR3 sequencing. The source study handled its data this way. Non-productive TCR sequences were removed, reads were trimmed to the CDR3 region, and CDR3s of at least 7 amino acids were retained. Antigen-specific clonotypes were identified using the MANAFEST web app by comparison of expansion in peptide wells against reference cultures. To count as positive, a clone had to show expansion at FDR<0.05 compared with the reference and with all other wells, an odds ratio above 5, and a frequency above 0.1% in two replicate wells. A clonotype was called cross-reactive if it was significantly expanded both in SARS-CoV-2 spike wells and in at least one common cold coronavirus spike condition. Levenshtein distance calculated with the stringdist R package was used to assess CDR3 similarity, and unrooted trees were constructed with ape in R 3.6.1. In TCRdb, the immuneACCESS table is reduced to in-frame sequences with V and J assigned. These tables do not hold every clone; where another copy was compared, an unresolved V gene accounts for under half, and the others remain unexplained. For V, J and clone size, that table is used; D and trimming come from the DNA. The sample table records about 59,000 clones; roughly three quarters of these occur just once. 2% of the sample is held by the ten biggest clonotypes.

Sequenced here: CD4+ T cells from PBMCs cultured with HCoV-OC43 spike peptides, sampled after COVID-19 vaccination. What this sample's cell subset or site label stands for: HCoV-OC43 spike overlapping peptide pool stimulation. This TCR derives from a human donor who received a COVID-19 vaccine. The sequence joins TRBV3-1 (or the pseudogene TRBV3-2) to TRBJ1-2; the D gene cannot be named for sure. The CDR3 sequence is CASSLSGGNYGYTF. The DNA sequence reads TGTGCCAGCAGCCTAAGCGGCGGCAACTATGGCTACACCTTC.